Included here is one T cell receptor (beta chain) sequence, with context. The CDR3 is 13 residues long. Germline V gene sequence: CDR1 SGHTA, CDR2 FQGTGA. Trimming removed 1 base from V and 7 bases from J, with 8 bases in between. This entry belongs to a study of shared clonotypes between healthy human individuals. The repertoire was sequenced with immunoSEQ multiplex PCR; TCRdb's copy has only in-frame clones and lacks some. The sample carries roughly 700,000 clones, 90% recorded once. The sequence was collected from a man aged 18 to 30 in good health. Some clones in this sample may be carry-over from other donors' samples. The sequenced sample was memory CD8+ T cells from PBMCs. Specified subset: CD45RO+ cells pooled with CCR7-negative TemRA cells. The chain links TRBV7-3 to TRBJ2-1; D gene unclear. CDR3 nucleotide sequence: TGTGCCAGCAGCTTAATTATCTCAAATGAGCAGTTCTTC. Protein product: CASSLIISNEQFF. Variable domain in full (rest from reference TRBV7-3 and TRBJ2-1): GAGVSQTPSNKVTEKGKYVELRCDPISGHTALYWYRQSLGQGPEFLIYFQGTGAADDSGLPNDRFFAVRPEGSVSTLKIQRTERGDSAVYLCASSLIISNEQFFGPGTRLTVL.